A selection of T cell receptor beta chains follows, all from one sample in a study of cytomegalovirus exposure and HLA in healthy donors. Measured with immunoSEQ multiplex PCR; TCRdb has only the in-frame clones, and not every one. The data hold over 150,000 clones, with just under 80% observed a single time. The sample consisted of PBMCs. The receptor set was obtained from a woman between 45 and 65 years old in good health and CMV-seropositive. The CDR3 runs from the conserved cysteine through the conserved F or W. The order of the fields is D gene, J gene, clone size, V gene, CDR3 protein, CDR3 DNA. The D gene is left open where the match is weak. Size tells how often a clone was seen (once, few, many) or the class of an expanded clone, and some rows leave it out.

>TRBD1|TRBJ1-2|NA|TRBV4-3
CASSQDFGRGLGYTF
TGCGCCAGCAGCCAAGATTTCGGCAGGGGGCTTGGCTACACCTTC
>NA|TRBJ1-2|NA|TRBV10-3
CAIRASWSGGYTF
TGTGCCATCAGGGCAAGCTGGTCGGGGGGCTACACCTTC
>TRBD2|TRBJ2-1|NA|TRBV27
CASSSRSGRGYNEQFF
TGTGCCAGCAGTTCCCGTAGCGGGAGAGGCTACAATGAGCAGTTCTTC
>NA|TRBJ2-5|NA|TRBV5-6
CASSLWGGAETQYF
TGTGCCAGCAGCTTGTGGGGGGGGGCAGAGACCCAGTACTTC
>TRBD1|TRBJ2-4|NA|TRBV4-1
CASSQSRGPLENIQYF
TGCGCCAGCAGCCAATCTAGGGGGCCTCTCGAAAACATTCAGTACTTC
>NA|TRBJ1-3|NA|TRBV28
CASSLQGNYGNTIYF
TGTGCCAGCAGTTTACAGGGGAATTACGGAAACACCATATATTTT
>NA|TRBJ2-7|NA|TRBV5-4
CASSLGGPRDGPYEQYF
TGTGCCAGCAGCTTGGGGGGGCCCAGGGACGGACCCTACGAGCAGTACTTC
>NA|TRBJ2-3|NA|TRBV6-1
CASSAQRNLPHTQYF
TGTGCCAGCAGTGCCCAGCGAAACCTCCCTCATACGCAGTATTTT
>NA|TRBJ2-7|NA|TRBV6-5
CASSYGQGVGEQYF
TGTGCCAGCAGTTACGGGCAGGGCGTAGGGGAGCAGTACTTC
>TRBD2|TRBJ2-7|NA|TRBV6-5
CASSLTSGGPYEQYF
TGTGCCAGCAGCCTGACTAGCGGGGGGCCCTACGAGCAGTACTTC
>TRBD1|TRBJ1-1|NA|TRBV7-2
CASSLHRGIKGGTEAFF
TGTGCCAGCAGCTTACACAGGGGGATAAAGGGGGGTACTGAAGCTTTCTTT
>NA|TRBJ1-2|NA|TRBV10-3
CAISERQGANYGYTF
TGTGCCATCAGTGAGCGCCAGGGTGCTAACTATGGCTACACCTTC
>TRBD1|TRBJ1-2|once|TRBV5-4
CASSLEGQKVGYTF
TGTGCCAGCAGCTTGGAGGGACAGAAAGTAGGCTACACCTTC
>NA|TRBJ2-6|few|TRBV4-3
CASSHAWGAGANVLTF
TGCGCCAGCAGCCATGCCTGGGGCGCGGGGGCCAACGTCCTGACTTTC
>NA|TRBJ1-5|NA|TRBV11-2
CASSLARNQPQHF
TGTGCCAGCAGCTTAGCCAGGAATCAGCCCCAGCATTTT
>NA|TRBJ1-5|NA|TRBV5-6
CASSGGAGFQPQHF
TGTGCCAGCAGCGGGGGCGCAGGGTTTCAGCCCCAGCATTTT
>NA|TRBJ2-7|NA|TRBV27
CASSPRGQLYEQYF
TGTGCCAGCAGTCCGAGGGGACAACTCTACGAGCAGTACTTC
>TRBD2|TRBJ2-7|NA|TRBV5-6
CASSRLAGDHEQYF
TGTGCCAGCAGCCGACTAGCGGGAGACCACGAGCAGTACTTC
>TRBD1|TRBJ1-1|NA|TRBV19
CASRIGRGSTEAFF
TGTGCCAGTCGTATCGGCAGGGGGTCCACTGAAGCTTTCTTT
>TRBD1|TRBJ1-2|NA|TRBV6-1
CASSDQTGDYYGYTF
TGTGCCAGCAGTGACCAGACAGGGGATTACTATGGCTACACCTTC
>NA|TRBJ1-1|NA|TRBV9
CASSVVGDRNTEAFF
TGTGCCAGCAGCGTAGTTGGCGACAGGAACACTGAAGCTTTCTTT
>NA|TRBJ1-4|few|TRBV25-1
CASRILQGKLFF
TGTGCCAGCCGGATACTCCAGGGGAAACTGTTTTTT
>NA|TRBJ1-1|NA|TRBV4-2
CASSSAQPNTEAFF
TGTGCCAGCAGCTCAGCACAGCCGAACACTGAAGCTTTCTTT